One and the same sample provided the 32 T cell receptor beta chains below, sequenced in a study of blood T cell repertoires in COVID-19. The repertoire was sequenced with immunoSEQ multiplex PCR; TCRdb's copy has only in-frame clones and lacks some. The data hold fewer than 250,000 clones, with roughly four fifths observed a single time. The sample was PBMCs or T cells enriched from blood (not recorded which). The source of these receptors is a woman between 40 and 55 years old who had been exposed to COVID-19.

This clone was seen a handful of times. The chain employs TRBV29-1 and TRBJ1-1, with D perhaps TRBD1 (6 bases). CDR1 is SQVTM, CDR2 ANQGSEA, per germline. V lost 4 bases, J lost 1 base, and 19 bases lay in between. The CDR3 loop spans 16 amino acids. The CDR3 region has the DNA TGCAGCGTTGCTGTGGGGGCCACAGACAGGAACACTGAAGCTTTCTTT. Protein sequence: CSVAVGATDRNTEAFF.

This clone has a single count. V usage is TRBV19 and J usage is TRBJ2-7; D is perhaps TRBD2 (5 bases). The V end was cut by 5 bases, the J end by 7 bases, with 12 bases between. The CDR3 sequence is 12 residues long. Per the germline V gene, CDR1 is LNHDA and CDR2 is SQIVND (reference sequence). The CDR3 here is CASSPLGREQYF. CDR3 DNA sequence: TGTGCCAGTAGTCCCCTTGGGAGAGAGCAGTACTTC.

The V and J genes are TRBV9 and TRBJ2-1; a possible D gene is TRBD1 (6 bases). CDR3 length: 14 amino acids. Deletions cut 4 bases from V and 4 bases from J, with 12 bases between. Germline CDR1 is SGDLS and CDR2 is YYNGEE. The chain's CDR3 is CASSPTDSYNEQFF. The CDR3, as DNA: TGTGCCAGCAGCCCGACGGACAGTTACAATGAGCAGTTCTTC.

The V gene is TRBV11-2, the J gene TRBJ1-2; 7 nucleotides agree with TRBD1. The CDR3 spans 14 residues. With V trimmed by 5 bases and J by 3 bases, 6 bases remained unmatched. Looked up from germline, CDR1 is SGHAT and CDR2 is FQNNGV. The CDR3 region has the DNA TGTGCCAGCAGCCGAACAGGGGTCGACTATGGCTACACCTTC. Translating it yields CASSRTGVDYGYTF.

The CDR3, as DNA: TGTGCCAGCAGCTTCAGATGGGGCTTGAACACTGAAGCTTTCTTT. It translates to CASSFRWGLNTEAFF. This chain joins TRBV21-1 and TRBJ1-1; TRBD1, the table's D call, was not compared with the DNA. TRBV21-1 is a listed pseudogene. The CDR3 totals 15 residues.

The chain is built from TRBV9 and TRBJ1-1; D not resolved. V was cut by 0 bases and J by 5 bases, with 8 bases left in between. Per germline, CDR1 SGDLS and CDR2 YYNGEE. This CDR3 is 13 amino acids long. This chain's CDR3 is CASSVEPGTEAFF. CDR3 bases: TGTGCCAGCAGCGTAGAACCGGGGACTGAAGCTTTCTTT.

This chain links TRBV6-4 with TRBJ1-2; 8 positions match TRBD1. Trimming cost V 6 bases and J 6 bases; bases outside gene matches: 12. CDR1 MRHNA and CDR2 SNTAGT come from the germline V gene. CDR3 length equals 15 residues. The CDR3 region is CASRDTGGKEHGYTF. CDR3 nucleotides: TGTGCCAGCAGGGACACAGGGGGAAAAGAACATGGCTACACCTTC.

This chain connects TRBV10-3 to TRBJ1-5; D unclear. Trimming shortened V by 6 bases and J by 2 bases, and 11 bases separated the two germline ends. CDR1 is ENHRY and CDR2 is SYGVKD in the germline V gene. This CDR3 is built from 14 residues. The CDR3 nucleotides are TGTGCCATCAGGACGGGGAACGGCAATCAGCCCCAGCATTTT. This gives the protein CAIRTGNGNQPQHF.

The chain employs TRBV11-2 and TRBJ2-3, with 11 bases lining up with TRBD2. The J segment lost 4 bases and the V segment lost 5 bases, leaving 5 bases of the junction unmatched. This CDR3 spans 15 amino acids. In germline, CDR1 is SGHAT, CDR2 FQNNGV. DNA of the CDR3: TGTGCCAGCAGCGTACCGGGACTAGCGGCAGATACGCAGTATTTT. Translating gives CASSVPGLAADTQYF.

In this sample, this clone turned up a few times. This sequence joins TRBV2 and TRBJ2-3; the match to TRBD2 covers 7 bases. Germline V gives CDR1 SNHLY, CDR2 FYNNEI. V gave up 2 bases and J gave up 2 bases; unmatched junction bases: 13. This CDR3 contains 18 residues. Written as DNA, the CDR3 is TGTGCCAGCAGTGAATTCCCTAGCGGAGACGCTAACACAGATACGCAGTATTTT. The encoded protein is CASSEFPSGDANTDTQYF.

The CDR3 DNA reads as TGTGCCAGCAGTTCCACAGGGGGCAGGGCTGAAGCTTTCTTT. Translated, it gives CASSSTGGRAEAFF. The chain recombines TRBV6-5 with TRBJ1-1; 9 nucleotides agree with TRBD1. Germline CDR1 is MNHEY and CDR2 is SVGAGI. The CDR3 consists of 14 residues. V was pared by 4 bases and J by 6 bases, with 6 bases of the junction left unmatched.

The chain employs TRBV5-1 and TRBJ1-2; unclear D gene. The CDR3 totals 15 residues. The germline gives CDR1 SGHRS, CDR2 YFSETQ. V was cut by 0 bases and J by 7 bases, with 16 bases left in between. The CDR3 nucleotides read TGCGCCAGCAGCTTGGAGGAGGGTGGCGGGCTTGGCTACACCTTC. This encodes CASSLEEGGGLGYTF.

This rearrangement joins TRBV11-2 to TRBJ2-7, with 8 bases matching TRBD1. This CDR3 region has 15 residues. Germline CDR1 reads SGHAT; CDR2 reads FQNNGV. The J segment lost 0 bases and the V segment lost 5 bases, leaving 6 bases of the junction unmatched. The DNA of the CDR3 is TGTGCCAGCAGCCGGGACAGGTCAAGCTCCTACGAGCAGTACTTC. Protein: CASSRDRSSSYEQYF.

The chain uses TRBV7-6 and TRBJ2-1; tentative D call: TRBD2 (6 bases). Trimming cost V 1 base and J 5 bases, with 12 bases left between them. CDR3 size: 15 residues. Germline V gene sequence: CDR1 SGHVS, CDR2 FNYEAQ. The CDR3: CASSLGLGLNNEQFF. CDR3 nucleotide sequence: TGTGCCAGCAGCTTAGGACTAGGGCTCAACAATGAGCAGTTCTTC.

This clone was seen repeatedly, ten times or more. The chain carries TRBV6-5 and TRBJ2-2; possible D gene TRBD1, 5 bases. CDR3 length equals 14 residues. Trimming removed 6 bases from V and 3 bases from J, with 11 bases in between. CDR1 and CDR2 from the germline V gene are MNHEY and SVGAGI. This CDR3 is CASRAIGDTGELFF. DNA for the CDR3: TGTGCCAGCAGGGCAATAGGGGACACCGGGGAGCTGTTTTTT.

V gene TRBV5-4 combines with J gene TRBJ1-2; D gene unclear. The CDR3 consists of 14 residues. Trimming stripped 0 bases from V and 2 bases from J, with 8 bases between. Germline V gene lookup returns CDR1 SGHNT and CDR2 YYREEE (reference sequence). DNA for the CDR3: TGTGCCAGCAGCTTGGTCGGAGGGAACTATGGCTACACCTTC. It codes for CASSLVGGNYGYTF.

V is TRBV4-1 and J is TRBJ1-2; D uncertain. V was clipped by 4 bases and J by 0 bases, with 12 bases between them. The germline V gene has CDR1 MGHRA and CDR2 YSYEKL. The CDR3 runs 15 residues. The CDR3 is CASSPKTGSNYGYTF. DNA for the CDR3: TGCGCCAGCAGCCCCAAGACGGGATCTAACTATGGCTACACCTTC.

The rearrangement uses TRBV19 and TRBJ2-3; 9 bases fit TRBD1. Unmatched junction bases numbered 10, after V lost 6 bases and J lost 3 bases. CDR1 and CDR2 (germline): LNHDA, SQIVND (reference sequence). The CDR3 runs 16 residues. The CDR3 sequence is CASRHRTGGWTDTQYF. In DNA form, the CDR3 reads TGTGCCAGTAGACACCGAACAGGGGGCTGGACAGATACGCAGTATTTT.

The chain links TRBV11-2 to TRBJ2-3, with D tentatively TRBD2 (6 bases). The CDR3 loop spans 16 amino acids. Deletions cut 7 bases from V and 2 bases from J, with 19 bases between. Germline V gene data show CDR1 as SGHAT and CDR2 as FQNNGV. The CDR3 loop reads CASTLLVGGITDTQYF. The CDR3 DNA follows: TGTGCCAGCACCCTTTTGGTCGGGGGAATCACAGATACGCAGTATTTT.

The CDR3 nucleotides read TGTGCCATCAGTGCCCCACCGGGACACCAAACTACCTTC. Translated, it gives CAISAPPGHQTTF. The chain combines TRBV10-3 with TRBJ1-2, with D possibly being TRBD1 (6 bases). The CDR3 is 13 residues long. V was cut by 4 bases and J by 14 bases, with 20 bases left in between. CDR1 is ENHRY, CDR2 SYGVKD, per germline.

This clone was counted only a few times. The V gene is TRBV6-6, the J gene TRBJ1-5, with a tentative D call TRBD1 (5 bases). V dropped 5 bases and J dropped 1 base, with 21 bases sitting between them. This CDR3 has 18 amino acids. CDR1 and CDR2 (germline): MNHNY, SVGAGI (reference sequence). In DNA form, the CDR3 reads TGTGCCAGCAGTCCCCGGGGGACGATTAAGGGGAGCAATCAGCCCCAGCATTTT. This gives the protein CASSPRGTIKGSNQPQHF.

The V gene is TRBV6-1, the J gene TRBJ1-5, with TRBD1 matching over 7 bases. J was trimmed by 4 bases and V by 1 base; bases with no gene match: 7. Germline V gene lookup returns CDR1 MNHNS and CDR2 SASEGT. The CDR3 covers 16 residues. The CDR3 spells CASSEDAAGGNQPQHF. The DNA of the CDR3 is TGTGCCAGCAGTGAAGATGCGGCAGGGGGGAATCAGCCCCAGCATTTT.

About this clone itself: The junction shows a germline mismatch at one end, possibly a read error. V gene TRBV7-9 combines with J gene TRBJ1-5, with D unclear. The length of the CDR3 is 17 residues. CDR1 and CDR2 from the germline V gene are SEHNR and FQNEAQ (reference sequence). This chain's CDR3 is CASSVGGSASPNQPQHF. The CDR3 region has the DNA TGTGCCAGCAGCGTGGGAGGGTCTGCTTCACCCAATCAACCCCAGCATTTT.

The chain employs TRBV5-1 and TRBJ2-7; 11 bases agree with TRBD1. This CDR3 contains 16 residues. Germline values: CDR1 SGHRS, CDR2 YFSETQ. The V segment lost 2 bases and the J segment 4 bases; nucleotides outside the gene matches: 8. Here the CDR3 DNA reads TGCGCCAGCAGCTTCGCAGGACAGGGGGCGGGGTACGAGCAGTACTTC. Its translation is CASSFAGQGAGYEQYF.

This clone was counted ten times or more. This chain links TRBV4-2 with TRBJ1-1; D possibly corresponds to TRBD1 (5 bases). V lost 0 bases and J lost 5, with 19 bases in between. The CDR3 has 17 amino acids. Germline V gene lookup returns CDR1 LGHNA and CDR2 YNFKEQ. The CDR3 spells CASSQEGVGGRRTEAFF. CDR3 nucleotides: TGTGCCAGCAGCCAAGAGGGGGTCGGAGGGAGGAGGACTGAAGCTTTCTTT.

CDR3 DNA sequence: TGTGCCAGCAGCTTCCTAGCGGGGGGGCCCACAGATACGCAGTATTTT. Its translation is CASSFLAGGPTDTQYF. This chain links TRBV7-3 with TRBJ2-3, with TRBD2 matching over 12 bases. The V gene's germline CDR1 is SGHTA and CDR2 FQGTGA. V trimming: 3 bases; J trimming: 2 bases; junction bases outside the gene matches: 3. This CDR3 region has 16 residues.

CDR3 sequence: CASSALAGTRKEQYF. DNA for the CDR3: TGTGCCAGCAGTGCACTAGCGGGGACCCGGAAGGAGCAGTACTTC. This chain uses TRBV6-2 or TRBV6-3 with TRBJ2-7; 10 nucleotides agree with TRBD2. Germline CDR1 MNHEY, CDR2 SVGEGT. Trimming cost V 5 bases and J 7 bases; bases outside gene matches: 11. This CDR3 comprises 15 residues.

This clone was found once. This CDR3 is also generated by other DNA sequences in the sample. The J gene is TRBJ1-5, the V gene TRBV6-5; D uncertain. The ends were cut back, 0 bases at V and 1 base at J, with 7 bases in the middle. There are 15 residues in the CDR3. CDR1 and CDR2 from the germline V gene are MNHEY and SVGAGI. The CDR3 sequence: CASSYSVYSNQPQHF. The CDR3 coding sequence is TGTGCCAGCAGTTACTCAGTCTACAGCAATCAGCCCCAGCATTTT.

The chain links TRBV2 to TRBJ1-2; TRBD1 aligns across 11 bases. The CDR3 extends over 13 amino acids. Germline V gene sequence: CDR1 SNHLY, CDR2 FYNNEI. J lost 5 bases, V lost 7 bases, and 3 bases had no gene match. The chain's CDR3 is CASTGTGGYGYTF. The CDR3 nucleotides are TGTGCCAGCACCGGGACAGGGGGTTATGGCTACACCTTC.

This clone was observed once. This chain connects TRBV7-9 to TRBJ2-3; TRBD2 matches 7 bases. V trimming: 7 bases; J trimming: 1 base; junction bases outside the gene matches: 11. Germline values: CDR1 SEHNR, CDR2 FQNEAQ (reference sequence). CDR3 length: 16 amino acids. In DNA form, the CDR3 reads TGTGCCAGCATCCGTTCCCGGGACTACGGCACAGATACGCAGTATTTT. This codes for CASIRSRDYGTDTQYF.

This clone was recorded once. The chain employs TRBV7-3 and TRBJ2-3; 11 bases align to TRBD2. This CDR3 has 17 amino acids. V gave up 1 base and J gave up 7 bases; unmatched junction bases: 10. Germline values: CDR1 SGHTA, CDR2 FQGTGA. CDR3 residues: CASSLSGSSGGPNTQYF. Here the CDR3 DNA reads TGTGCCAGCAGCTTAAGCGGTTCTAGCGGGGGGCCAAATACGCAGTATTTT.

The rearrangement joins TRBV7-9 to TRBJ1-1; TRBD1 aligns across 9 bases. The trim removed 4 bases at V and 2 bases at J, leaving 8 bases unmatched. Germline CDR1 reads SEHNR; CDR2 reads FQNEAQ (reference sequence). The CDR3 covers 16 residues. The CDR3: CASSSPLGQGNTEAFF. The CDR3 DNA reads TGTGCCAGCAGCTCCCCCTTGGGACAGGGAAACACTGAAGCTTTCTTT. The variable domain in full, with the rest retrieved from reference TRBV7-9 and TRBJ1-1, is DTGVSQNPRHKITKRGQNVTFRCDPISEHNRLYWYRQTLGQGPEFLTYFQNEAQLEKSRLLSDRFSAERPKGSFSTLEIQRTEQGDSAMYLCASSSPLGQGNTEAFFGQGTRLTVV.